This note documents a single T cell receptor beta chain sequence. This sample stems from a study of cytomegalovirus exposure and HLA in healthy donors. Background on the study: Previous work identified roughly 120 million unique TCR beta sequences from some 170 million T cells.

PCR involved 60 Vbeta and 13 Jbeta primers. TCRdb keeps only in-frame clones here, not all; method: immunoSEQ multiplex PCR. The table has 150,000 to 200,000 clones, approximately 72% seen once. Trimming removed 3 bases from V and 4 bases from J, with 7 bases in between. Germline V lookup: CDR1 SGHAT, CDR2 FQNNGV. CDR3 length: 12 amino acids. Sample: PBMCs. The sequence was collected from a human donor in good health. The chain uses TRBV11-2 and TRBJ2-7; D remains unclear. Here the CDR3 reads CASSFPPYEQYF. CDR3 nucleotides: TGTGCCAGCAGCTTCCCCCCATACGAGCAGTACTTC.